This T cell receptor (beta chain) emerged from a study of post-analysis software for immune sequencing data. Whole-study findings and limits: In patients, five TRBV segments were more frequent than in controls, with TRBV5-6, TRBV5-1 and TRBV20-1 among them.

Notes on this clonotype: What it recognizes is unknown.

The length of the CDR3 is 15 residues. Germline V gene data show CDR1 as MNHNS and CDR2 as SASEGT. The V and J ends lost 7 bases and 1 base, in that order; junction bases with no gene match: 7. Unique-molecular-identifier-tagged TCR beta cDNA libraries were used. TCRdb used MiXCR to reprocess the PCR reads, holding one entry per CDR3 protein. This table has about 820,000 distinct CDR3 sequences, around 53% appearing once. The TCR was taken from a girl between 10 and 17 years old with multiple sclerosis. Material for sequencing was blood. V usage is TRBV6-1 and J usage is TRBJ2-5; TRBD1 aligns across 9 bases. In DNA form, the CDR3 reads TGTGCCAGCACCCGAAGGGGACAGGGCCAAGAGACCCAGTACTTC. Amino acid sequence: CASTRRGQGQETQYF.